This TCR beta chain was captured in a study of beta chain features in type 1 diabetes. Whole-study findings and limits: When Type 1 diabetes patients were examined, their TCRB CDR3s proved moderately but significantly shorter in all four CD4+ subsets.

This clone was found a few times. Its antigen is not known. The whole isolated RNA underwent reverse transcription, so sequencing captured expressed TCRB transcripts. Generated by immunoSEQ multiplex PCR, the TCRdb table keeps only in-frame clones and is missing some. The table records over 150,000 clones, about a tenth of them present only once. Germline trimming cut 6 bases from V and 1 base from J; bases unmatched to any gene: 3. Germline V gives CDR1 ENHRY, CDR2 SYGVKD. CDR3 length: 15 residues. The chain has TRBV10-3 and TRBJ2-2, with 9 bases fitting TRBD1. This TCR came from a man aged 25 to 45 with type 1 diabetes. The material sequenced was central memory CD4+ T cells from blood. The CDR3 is CAISGDRENTGELFF. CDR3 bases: TGTGCCATCAGCGGGGACAGGGAGAACACCGGGGAGCTGTTTTTT.